This T cell receptor (beta chain) is from a study of breast tumors, draining lymph nodes, adjacent tissues. Each CDR3 protein gets one entry after TCRdb re-called the multiplex PCR reads with MiXCR. The top ten hold 4% to 5.5% of the sample, which has 150,000 to 200,000 distinct CDR3 sequences, about 33% seen once. Study results and limitations: Tumor repertoires ranked between lymph nodes and nontumor tissue in diversity, with V and J gene preferences.

The lymph nodes were axillary draining lymph nodes from breast cancer patients. About this clonotype itself: Its antigen is undetermined.

This clonotype was obtained from a female donor with breast cancer. Some clones in this sample may be carry-over from other donors' samples. The specimen was axillary lymph node tissue.

For the CDR3, the DNA is TGCAGCGGAGGGGAGCACGAGACCCAGTACTTC. This codes for CSGGEHETQYF. The V gene is TRBV29-1, the J gene TRBJ2-5; D assignment may be TRBD1 or TRBD2 (5 bases each). The ends were cut back, 7 bases at V and 5 bases at J, with 11 bases in the middle. The CDR3 is made up of 11 amino acids. CDR1 is SQVTM and CDR2 is ANQGSEA in the germline V gene.